This T cell receptor beta chain was obtained from a study of T cell repertoires in cytomegalovirus infection. In TCRdb, the reads were re-called with MiXCR into one record per CDR3 protein. Of some 700,000 distinct CDR3 sequences in the sample, about 30% were seen once. Trimming removed 0 bases at V and 3 bases at J, with 8 bases between. The germline V gene encodes CDR1 SGHTA and CDR2 FQGNSA. The CDR3 is 14 residues long. As to this clonotype: Its antigen is not identified.

The origin of this receptor is a human donor in good health (CMV status not recorded). Some clones in this sample may be carry-over from other donors' samples. This chain uses TRBV7-2 with TRBJ1-1; D is uncertain. The sample here was cultured PBMCs, taken from culture after CMV antigen stimulation. In DNA, the CDR3 is TGTGCCAGCAGCTTAGCGACAACATACACTGAAGCTTTCTTT. Protein sequence: CASSLATTYTEAFF.